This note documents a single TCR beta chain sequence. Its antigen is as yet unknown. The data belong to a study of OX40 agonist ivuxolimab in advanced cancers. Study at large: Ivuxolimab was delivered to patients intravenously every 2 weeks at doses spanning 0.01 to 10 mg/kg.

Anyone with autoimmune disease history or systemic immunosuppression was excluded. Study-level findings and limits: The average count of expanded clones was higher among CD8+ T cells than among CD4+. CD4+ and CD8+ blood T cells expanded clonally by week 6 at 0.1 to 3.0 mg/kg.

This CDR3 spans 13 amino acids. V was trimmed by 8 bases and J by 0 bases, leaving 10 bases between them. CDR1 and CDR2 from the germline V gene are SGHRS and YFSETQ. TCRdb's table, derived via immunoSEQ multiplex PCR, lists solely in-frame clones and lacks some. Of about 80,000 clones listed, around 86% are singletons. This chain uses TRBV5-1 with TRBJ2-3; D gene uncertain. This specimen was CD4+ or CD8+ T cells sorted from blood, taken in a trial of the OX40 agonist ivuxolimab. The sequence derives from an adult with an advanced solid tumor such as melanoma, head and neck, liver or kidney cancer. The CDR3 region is CARVGISTDTQYF. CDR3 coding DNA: TGCGCCAGAGTGGGGATTAGCACAGATACGCAGTATTTT. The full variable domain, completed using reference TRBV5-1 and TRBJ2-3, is KAGVTQTPRYLIKTRGQQVTLSCSPISGHRSVSWYQQTPGQGLQFLFEYFSETQRNKGNFPGRFSGRQFSNSRSEMNVSTLELGDSALYLCARVGISTDTQYFGPGTRLTVL.